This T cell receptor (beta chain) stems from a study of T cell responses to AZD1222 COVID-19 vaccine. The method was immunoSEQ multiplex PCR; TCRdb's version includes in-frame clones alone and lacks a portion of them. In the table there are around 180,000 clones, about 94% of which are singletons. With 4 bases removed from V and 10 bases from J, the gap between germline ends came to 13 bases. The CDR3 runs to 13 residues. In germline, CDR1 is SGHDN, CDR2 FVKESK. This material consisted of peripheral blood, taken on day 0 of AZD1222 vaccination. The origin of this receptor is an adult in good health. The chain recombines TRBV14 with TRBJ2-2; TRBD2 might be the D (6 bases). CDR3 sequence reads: CASSRLGEEELFF. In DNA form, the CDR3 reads TGTGCCAGCAGCCGACTAGGAGAGGAGGAGCTGTTTTTT.